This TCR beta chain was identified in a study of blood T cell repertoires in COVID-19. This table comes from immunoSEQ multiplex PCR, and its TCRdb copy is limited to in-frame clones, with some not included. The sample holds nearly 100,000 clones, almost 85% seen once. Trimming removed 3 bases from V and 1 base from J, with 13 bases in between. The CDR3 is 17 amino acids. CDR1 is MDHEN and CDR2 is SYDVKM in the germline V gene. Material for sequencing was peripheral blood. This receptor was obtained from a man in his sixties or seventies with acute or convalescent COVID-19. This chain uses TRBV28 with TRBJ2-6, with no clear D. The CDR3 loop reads CASSFAQALSGANVLTF. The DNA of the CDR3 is TGTGCCAGCAGTTTTGCCCAGGCATTATCTGGGGCCAACGTCCTGACTTTC.